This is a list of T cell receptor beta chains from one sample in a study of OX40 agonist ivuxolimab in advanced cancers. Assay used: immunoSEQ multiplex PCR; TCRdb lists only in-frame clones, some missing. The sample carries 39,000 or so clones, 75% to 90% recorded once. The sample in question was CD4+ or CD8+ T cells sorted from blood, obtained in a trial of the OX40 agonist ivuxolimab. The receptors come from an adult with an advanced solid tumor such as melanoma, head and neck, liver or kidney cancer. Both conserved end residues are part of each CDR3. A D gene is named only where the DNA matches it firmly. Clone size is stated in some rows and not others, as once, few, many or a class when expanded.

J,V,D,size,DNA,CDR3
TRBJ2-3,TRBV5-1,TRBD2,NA,TGCGCCAGCAGTTTGGAGGTCGGGGGGGCCAGAGATACGCAGTATTTT,CASSLEVGGARDTQYF
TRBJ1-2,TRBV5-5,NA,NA,TGTGCCAGCAGCTTGGGTCAGAACCTTAACTATGGCTACACCTTC,CASSLGQNLNYGYTF
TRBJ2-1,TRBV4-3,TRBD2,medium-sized,TGCGCCAGCAGCCTGGGACTAGGAGAGAATGAGCAGTTCTTC,CASSLGLGENEQFF
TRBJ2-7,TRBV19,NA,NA,TGTGCCAGTAGTCGAGGGAGGGGGCGCGACTACGAGCAGTACTTC,CASSRGRGRDYEQYF
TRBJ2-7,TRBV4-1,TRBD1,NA,TGCGCCAGCAGCCGAGCCGTTACCGGGACAGGGGCCTACGAGCAGTACTTC,CASSRAVTGTGAYEQYF
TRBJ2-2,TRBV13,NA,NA,TGTGCCAGCAGCTTAGGGGTTGGTGCAGCGGGGGAGCTGTTTTTT,CASSLGVGAAGELFF
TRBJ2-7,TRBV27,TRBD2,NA,TGTGCCAGCAGTCCGACTAGCGGGGGCTACGAGCAGTACTTC,CASSPTSGGYEQYF
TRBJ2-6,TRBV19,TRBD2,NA,TGTGCCAGTAGAGAAGTAGCGGGGTACGGGGCCAACGTCCTGACTTTC,CASREVAGYGANVLTF
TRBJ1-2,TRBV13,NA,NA,TGTGCCAGCAGCTTAACTGTCGCCTACACCTTC,CASSLTVAYTF
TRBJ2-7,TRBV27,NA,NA,TGTGCCAGCAGTCTCGGACAGCTTTACGAGCAGTACTTC,CASSLGQLYEQYF
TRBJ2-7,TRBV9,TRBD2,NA,TGTGCCAGCAGCCCCAGCGGGAAAGCCTCCTACGAGCAGTACTTC,CASSPSGKASYEQYF
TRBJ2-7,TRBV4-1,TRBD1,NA,TGCGCCAGCAGCCAAGATAGGACAGGGCGCTACGAGCAGTACTTC,CASSQDRTGRYEQYF
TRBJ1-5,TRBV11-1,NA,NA,TGTGCCAGCAGCTTCGGCTGGAATCAGCCCCAGCATTTT,CASSFGWNQPQHF
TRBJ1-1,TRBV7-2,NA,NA,TGTGCCAGCAGCTTGCAGGGTGGGAAGACTGAAGCTTTCTTT,CASSLQGGKTEAFF
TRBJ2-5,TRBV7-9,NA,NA,TGTGCCAGCAGCCATCAGGAGACCCAGTACTTC,CASSHQETQYF
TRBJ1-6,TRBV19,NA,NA,TGTGCCAGTAGTACAAGGACAGTCTCCTATAATTCACCCCTCCACTTT,CASSTRTVSYNSPLHF
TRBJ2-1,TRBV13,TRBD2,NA,TGTGCCAGCAGTCGGGGACGGGAACTAGCGGTGACCATCGATGAGCAGTTCTTC,CASSRGRELAVTIDEQFF
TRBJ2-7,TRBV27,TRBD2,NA,TGTGCCAGCAGTTTATCCCCTAGCGGGACATCCTACGAGCAGTACTTC,CASSLSPSGTSYEQYF
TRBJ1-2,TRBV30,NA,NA,TGTGCCTGGAAATATAGCTACGGCTACACCTTC,CAWKYSYGYTF
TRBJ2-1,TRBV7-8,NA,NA,TGTGCCAGCAGTTACAGGAGGGGAGGGGGGAATGAGCAGTTCTTC,CASSYRRGGGNEQFF
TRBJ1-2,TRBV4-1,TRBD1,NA,TGCGCCAGCAGCCGTACGACAGGGAATGGCTACACCTTC,CASSRTTGNGYTF
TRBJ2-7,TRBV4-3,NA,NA,TGCGCCAGCAGCCAAGATCGGGGGTACGAGCAGTACTTC,CASSQDRGYEQYF
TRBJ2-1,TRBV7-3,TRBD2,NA,TGTGCCAGCAGCTTACTAGCGGGGGCCGGGTCTGAGCAGTTCTTC,CASSLLAGAGSEQFF
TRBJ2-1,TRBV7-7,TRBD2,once,TGTGCTAGCAGCGTTAGCGGGAGCTCCTACAATGAGCAGTTCTTC,CASSVSGSSYNEQFF
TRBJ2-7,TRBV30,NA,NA,TGTGCCTGGAGTGTACAGCCGGACAGCCTCTCCTACGAGCAGTACTTC,CAWSVQPDSLSYEQYF
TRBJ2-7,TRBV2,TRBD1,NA,TGTGCCAGCAGTGAAGGGACAGGGGCTGGCTACGAGCAGTACTTC,CASSEGTGAGYEQYF
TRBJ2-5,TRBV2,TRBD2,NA,TGTGCCAGCAGTGAAGCTGGTAGCGGGCACCAAGAGACCCAGTACTTC,CASSEAGSGHQETQYF
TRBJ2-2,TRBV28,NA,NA,TGTGCCAGCACCCTTGGGGGTGCCGGGGAGCTGTTTTTT,CASTLGGAGELFF
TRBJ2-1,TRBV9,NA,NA,TGTGCCAGCAGCGAGGGTGGGACCGCTTACAATGAGCAGTTCTTC,CASSEGGTAYNEQFF
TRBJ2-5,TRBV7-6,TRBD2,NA,TGTGCCAGCAGCCTCAGACTAGCGGGAACCTCGGAGGAGACCCAGTACTTC,CASSLRLAGTSEETQYF
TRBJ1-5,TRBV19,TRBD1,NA,TGTGCCAGTAGTATCGACCGGGACAGGGGACCTAAACCCAATCAGCCCCAGCATTTT,CASSIDRDRGPKPNQPQHF
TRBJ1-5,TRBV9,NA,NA,TGTGCCAGCAGCGTCCACGACGGGCACAATCAGCCCCAGCATTTT,CASSVHDGHNQPQHF
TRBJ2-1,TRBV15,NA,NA,TGTGCCACCAGCCCCCTGGAACGAAATGAGCAGTTCTTC,CATSPLERNEQFF
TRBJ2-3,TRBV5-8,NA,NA,TGTGCCAGCAGCTTGTACGGGGCTAGGACAGATACGCAGTATTTT,CASSLYGARTDTQYF
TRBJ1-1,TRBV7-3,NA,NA,TGTGCCAGCAGCTCAATGCCCCAGGGGTATACTGAAGCTTTCTTT,CASSSMPQGYTEAFF
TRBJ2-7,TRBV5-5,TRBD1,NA,TGTGCCAGCAGCTTGGGACAGGGCAGTCGCGAGCAGTACTTC,CASSLGQGSREQYF
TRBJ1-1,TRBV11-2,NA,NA,TGTGCCAGCAGCTTAGGGACCGACACTGAAGCTTTCTTT,CASSLGTDTEAFF
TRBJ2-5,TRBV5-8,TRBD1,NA,TGTGCCAGCAGCTTGGAAATCGGACAGGGGCTGGAGACCCAGTACTTC,CASSLEIGQGLETQYF
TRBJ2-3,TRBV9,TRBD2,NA,TGTGCCAGCAGCCCCCTTAGCGGGGGGCCCACAGATACGCAGTATTTT,CASSPLSGGPTDTQYF